The clone carrying this T cell receptor (beta chain) occurred a few times. The antigen is unknown. The entry originates in a study of cytomegalovirus exposure and HLA in healthy donors. As for the study in general: One earlier analysis, a look at around 170 million T cells, found some 120 million unique TCR beta sequences.

Primers for the PCR totalled 60 Vbeta and 13 Jbeta. This table comes from immunoSEQ multiplex PCR, and its TCRdb copy is limited to in-frame clones, with some not included. The repertoire holds roughly 100,000 clones, with 65% to 80% as singletons. From germline, CDR1 is SGHVS and CDR2 FNYEAQ. The CDR3 contains 13 residues. Trimming took off 1 base at V and 4 bases at J, with 6 bases between the two ends. General study results and limits: Most TCR sequences proved rare, with some public TCRs found in many donors. Per published reports, the classifier diagnosed cytomegalovirus status with high specificity and sensitivity.

The source is a man in his fifties or sixties in good health and CMV-seronegative. The rearrangement uses TRBV7-6 and TRBJ2-3; D unclear. Sequenced: PBMCs. The CDR3 here is CASSLVTADTQYF. DNA of the CDR3: TGTGCCAGCAGCTTAGTTACGGCAGATACGCAGTATTTT.